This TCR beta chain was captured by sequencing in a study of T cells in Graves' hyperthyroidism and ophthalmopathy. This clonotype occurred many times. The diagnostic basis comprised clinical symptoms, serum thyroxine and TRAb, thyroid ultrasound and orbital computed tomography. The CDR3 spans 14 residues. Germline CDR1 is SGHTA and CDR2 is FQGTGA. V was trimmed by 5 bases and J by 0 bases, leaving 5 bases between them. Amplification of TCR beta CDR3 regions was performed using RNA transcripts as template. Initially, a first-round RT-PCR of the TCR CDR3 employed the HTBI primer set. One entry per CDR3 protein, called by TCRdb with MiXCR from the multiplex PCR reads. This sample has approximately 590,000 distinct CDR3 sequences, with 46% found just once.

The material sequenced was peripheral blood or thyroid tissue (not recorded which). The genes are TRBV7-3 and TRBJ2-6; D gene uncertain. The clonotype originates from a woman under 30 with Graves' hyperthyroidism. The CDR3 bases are TGTGCCAGCAGCGAAAGCTCTGGGGCCAACGTCCTGACTTTC. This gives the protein CASSESSGANVLTF. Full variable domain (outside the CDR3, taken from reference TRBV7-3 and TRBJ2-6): GAGVSQTPSNKVTEKGKYVELRCDPISGHTALYWYRQSLGQGPEFLIYFQGTGAADDSGLPNDRFFAVRPEGSVSTLKIQRTERGDSAVYLCASSESSGANVLTFGAGSRLTVL.